This entry lists 32 T cell receptor beta chains sequenced from one sample in a study of blood T cell repertoires in COVID-19. Sequencing used immunoSEQ multiplex PCR; TCRdb keeps in-frame clones, though not all of them. The sample lists 100,000 to 150,000 clones, around nine tenths occurring once. What was sequenced was peripheral blood. Receptors were obtained from an elderly woman with acute or convalescent COVID-19.

The chain combines TRBV27 with TRBJ1-2; no firm D call. CDR1 MNHEY and CDR2 SMNVEV come from the germline V gene (reference sequence). This CDR3 has 13 amino acids. V was shortened by 5 bases and J by 7 bases, with 14 bases between the two germline ends. In DNA, the CDR3 is TGTGCCAGCAGTCCGCCCCGGGTAGGTGGCTACACCTTC. It encodes CASSPPRVGGYTF.

This chain links TRBV24-1 with TRBJ1-5, with TRBD1 identical over 12 bases. Per the germline V gene, CDR1 is KGHDR and CDR2 is SFDVKD. CDR3 size: 18 residues. J gave up 1 base and V 8 bases, and 11 bases lay outside the gene matches. CDR3 nucleotides: TGTGCCACCACTAACCGGGACAGGGGGCTTCGGAGCAATCAGCCCCAGCATTTT. Translating gives CATTNRDRGLRSNQPQHF.

V gene TRBV19 combines with J gene TRBJ2-1, with TRBD2 identical over 14 bases. The CDR3 spans 18 residues. Germline V gene sequence: CDR1 LNHDA, CDR2 SQIVND (reference sequence). The trim removed 6 bases at V and 0 bases at J, leaving 7 bases unmatched. The CDR3 DNA follows: TGTGCCAGTAGCTCCGGGACTAGCGGGAGTAGCTCCTACAATGAGCAGTTCTTC. It codes for CASSSGTSGSSSYNEQFF.

The rearrangement links TRBV14 to TRBJ1-2, with no clear D. Trimming took 0 bases from V and 14 from J, leaving 13 bases between them. The CDR3 runs 12 residues. Looked up from germline, CDR1 is SGHDN and CDR2 is FVKESK. The CDR3 protein is CASSQDWASETF. CDR3 DNA: TGTGCCAGCAGCCAAGATTGGGCGAGTGAAACCTTC.

This chain uses TRBV5-1 with TRBJ1-4, with D unresolved. The germline gives CDR1 SGHRS, CDR2 YFSETQ. This CDR3 has 14 residues. The V end lost 0 bases, the J end lost 0 bases, and 3 bases lay between the germline ends. CDR3 protein: CASSLGATNEKLFF. CDR3 DNA: TGCGCCAGCAGCTTGGGAGCAACTAATGAAAAACTGTTTTTT. Drawing the rest from reference TRBV5-1 and TRBJ1-4, the complete variable domain is KAGVTQTPRYLIKTRGQQVTLSCSPISGHRSVSWYQQTPGQGLQFLFEYFSETQRNKGNFPGRFSGRQFSNSRSEMNVSTLELGDSALYLCASSLGATNEKLFFGSGTQLSVL.

In this sample, this clone turned up once. The rearrangement joins TRBV5-6 to TRBJ1-2; no clear D gene. Between the trimmed V and J ends, which lost 1 base and 2 bases, there was a span of 15 bases. Germline-derived CDR1 and CDR2 are SGHDT and YYEEEE. The CDR3 has 16 amino acids. Written as DNA, the CDR3 is TGTGCCAGCAGCTTGTTGCGAGGCCGCCAAAACTATGGCTACACCTTC. Its translation is CASSLLRGRQNYGYTF.

This sequence joins TRBV21-1 and TRBJ1-5; TRBD1, as called in the table, went unchecked against the DNA. TRBV21-1 is annotated as a pseudogene. The CDR3 is 13 amino acids. CDR3 residues: CAEAGQYNQPQHF. DNA for the CDR3: TGTGCCGAGGCAGGACAGTACAATCAGCCCCAGCATTTT.

The chain couples TRBV2 to TRBJ2-3, with 7 bases matching TRBD2. The J segment lost 0 bases and the V segment lost 7 bases, leaving 7 bases of the junction unmatched. The CDR3 totals 15 residues. Germline CDR1 and CDR2: SNHLY and FYNNEI. The chain's CDR3 is CASTRSSGSTDTQYF. Written as DNA, the CDR3 is TGTGCCAGCACCAGGTCTAGCGGAAGCACAGATACGCAGTATTTT.

V gene TRBV6-1 combines with J gene TRBJ1-2, with 9 positions matching TRBD1. V lost 3 bases, J lost 1 base, and 15 bases stayed unmatched. The CDR3 sequence is 19 residues long. Germline V gives CDR1 MNHNS, CDR2 SASEGT. CDR3 residues: CASSDFTGGYLYDNYGYTF. Written as DNA, the CDR3 is TGTGCCAGCAGTGATTTTACAGGGGGCTACCTTTATGATAACTATGGCTACACCTTC.

The V and J genes are TRBV2 and TRBJ1-6, with unresolved D. CDR1 is SNHLY, CDR2 FYNNEI, per germline. Trimming shortened V by 11 bases and J by 7 bases, and 18 bases separated the two germline ends. This CDR3 spans 14 amino acids. The CDR3: CARRERVGNSPLHF. Here the CDR3 DNA reads TGTGCCCGAAGAGAGAGAGTCGGGAATTCACCCCTCCACTTT.

CDR3 coding DNA: TGTGCCAGCAGCCAATCTTCTAGCGGGATCTCTGGGGCCAACGTCCTGACTTTC. This sequence encodes CASSQSSSGISGANVLTF. The chain combines TRBV3-1 (or the pseudogene TRBV3-2) with TRBJ2-6, with TRBD2 identical over 9 bases. The CDR3 runs to 18 residues. Germline CDR1 reads LGHDT; CDR2 reads YNNKEL (reference sequence). The V and J ends lost 2 bases and 0 bases, in that order; junction bases with no gene match: 5.

The CDR3 region is CASSRALNTEAFF. The CDR3 DNA sequence: TGTGCCAGTAGTAGAGCTTTGAACACTGAAGCTTTCTTT. This chain joins TRBV19 and TRBJ1-1; D unclear. The CDR3 is 13 amino acids. V lost 4 bases and J lost 0, with 6 bases in between. The germline CDR1 and CDR2 sequences are LNHDA and SQIVND (reference sequence).

The J gene is TRBJ2-1, the V gene TRBV6-5; D uncertain. Germline CDR1 is MNHEY and CDR2 is SVGAGI. Trimming removed 7 bases at V and 10 bases at J, with 14 bases between. This CDR3 contains 12 residues. The CDR3 DNA is TGTGCCAGCACCCCGTACAGTGGCGAGCAGTTCTTC. Translated: CASTPYSGEQFF.

The chain is built from TRBV4-2 and TRBJ2-7, with 9 bases lining up with TRBD2. Trimming at V came to 2 bases and at J to 2 bases, leaving 16 bases not matched to a gene. This CDR3 has 19 amino acids. Germline lookup yields CDR1 LGHNA and CDR2 YNFKEQ. The CDR3 bases are TGTGCCAGCAGCCAAAATCCGAGGCGGAGCGGGGGGTTCCCCTACGAGCAGTACTTC. Translated, it gives CASSQNPRRSGGFPYEQYF.

J is TRBJ2-7 and V is TRBV1; the D segment call TRBD2 is taken from the table without a DNA check. TRBV1 is given as a pseudogene. The CDR3 is made up of 14 amino acids. CDR3 nucleotides: TGCACCAGCAGCCAAGATAAAGGAGCCTACGAGCAGTACTTC. Protein product: CTSSQDKGAYEQYF.

The CDR3 protein is CASSLGSSGGSTDTQYF. CDR3 sequence (DNA): TGTGCCAGCAGCTTAGGGTCGAGCGGGGGGAGCACAGATACGCAGTATTTT. The chain couples TRBV7-2 to TRBJ2-3; 9 bases are shared with TRBD2. The CDR3 runs to 17 residues. Germline-derived CDR1 and CDR2 are SGHTA and FQGNSA. Losses at the gene ends were 1 base for V and 0 bases for J; bases not matched to a gene: 5.

CDR3 amino acids: CASSPAGGRGAFF. For the CDR3, the DNA is TGTGCCAGCAGCCCGGCGGGGGGTCGGGGAGCTTTCTTT. The V call is TRBV5-4, the J call TRBJ1-1; D perhaps matches TRBD1 (5 bases). The CDR3 totals 13 residues. Per the germline V gene, CDR1 is SGHNT and CDR2 is YYREEE (reference sequence). V was shortened by 4 bases and J by 10 bases, with 17 bases between the two germline ends.

The gene calls are TRBV11-2 and TRBJ2-1; 10 bases are shared with TRBD2. V trimming: 1 base; J trimming: 5 bases; junction bases outside the gene matches: 5. The CDR3 sequence is 16 residues long. Looked up from germline, CDR1 is SGHAT and CDR2 is FQNNGV. CDR3 residues: CASSLVGTSAHNEQFF. The CDR3 coding sequence is TGTGCCAGCAGCTTAGTGGGGACTAGCGCTCACAATGAGCAGTTCTTC.

The rearrangement uses TRBV27 and TRBJ1-2; 8 nucleotides line up with TRBD1. In germline, CDR1 is MNHEY, CDR2 SMNVEV (reference sequence). The ends lost 5 bases at V and 4 bases at J; junction bases unmatched: 6. This CDR3 region has 14 residues. This chain's CDR3 is CASSHQGTGYGYTF. The DNA of the CDR3 is TGTGCCAGCAGTCACCAGGGGACAGGCTATGGCTACACCTTC.

The rearrangement links TRBV28 to TRBJ1-6; no definite D call. Germline V gene lookup returns CDR1 MDHEN and CDR2 SYDVKM. The CDR3 has 15 residues. V dropped 2 bases and J dropped 7 bases, with 12 bases sitting between them. The CDR3, as DNA: TGTGCCAGCAGTTTACGGGTGACGTTAAATTCACCCCTCCACTTT. Protein: CASSLRVTLNSPLHF.

The V call is TRBV5-1, the J call TRBJ2-3; TRBD1 matches 9 bases. CDR1 is SGHRS, CDR2 YFSETQ, per germline. V gave up 4 bases and J gave up 5 bases; unmatched junction bases: 5. The CDR3 has 14 amino acids. The chain's CDR3 is CASSPRDRVDTQYF. CDR3 nucleotides: TGCGCCAGCAGCCCCCGGGACAGGGTAGATACGCAGTATTTT.

The V call is TRBV11-2, the J call TRBJ2-2, with D possibly being TRBD1 (5 bases). Germline V lookup: CDR1 SGHAT, CDR2 FQNNGV. The CDR3 totals 14 residues. Trimming cost V 5 bases and J 1 base, with 8 bases left between them. The CDR3 sequence is CASSGQMNTGELFF. The CDR3 DNA reads as TGTGCCAGCAGCGGACAAATGAACACCGGGGAGCTGTTTTTT.

This chain connects TRBV4-1 to TRBJ2-7, with 10 bases aligning to TRBD2. The J segment lost 3 bases and the V segment lost 6 bases, leaving 8 bases of the junction unmatched. CDR1 and CDR2 (germline): MGHRA, YSYEKL. This CDR3 has 15 amino acids. The CDR3 is CASRKLERGGYEQYF. In DNA, the CDR3 is TGCGCCAGCAGAAAACTAGAGCGGGGGGGCTACGAGCAGTACTTC.

The rearrangement links TRBV7-2 to TRBJ1-5; D not certain. The length of the CDR3 is 18 residues. V was cut by 5 bases and J by 0 bases, with 20 bases left in between. Germline V lookup: CDR1 SGHTA, CDR2 FQGNSA. The CDR3 spells CASSTFAGSSYSNQPQHF. The CDR3 DNA is TGTGCCAGCAGCACCTTCGCGGGGTCCAGCTATAGCAATCAGCCCCAGCATTTT.

The gene calls are TRBV5-1 and TRBJ2-2; the match to TRBD2 covers 12 bases. The germline V gene has CDR1 SGHRS and CDR2 YFSETQ. J gave up 2 bases and V 1 base, and 6 bases lay outside the gene matches. The CDR3 extends over 18 amino acids. The CDR3 DNA follows: TGCGCCAGCAGCTTGAAGACTAGCGGGGGAGCTAACACCGGGGAGCTGTTTTTT. It is translated as CASSLKTSGGANTGELFF.

The V gene is TRBV4-3, the J gene TRBJ2-3; 8 bases are a match to TRBD1. CDR3 length: 16 residues. V trimming: 4 bases; J trimming: 1 base; junction bases outside the gene matches: 7. Per germline, CDR1 LGHNA and CDR2 YSLEER. CDR3 DNA: TGCGCCAGCAGCCTGGGCGGACAGGGTGGCACAGATACGCAGTATTTT. It translates to CASSLGGQGGTDTQYF.

The V gene is TRBV5-1, the J gene TRBJ1-2; 9 nucleotides align to TRBD1. Germline lookup yields CDR1 SGHRS and CDR2 YFSETQ. V was pared by 4 bases and J by 8 bases, with 12 bases of the junction left unmatched. This CDR3 is built from 15 residues. CDR3 bases: TGCGCCAGCAGCCTCGGGACAGGGAGAGGTAGAGGCTACACCTTC. Protein sequence: CASSLGTGRGRGYTF.

The chain joins TRBV5-1 to TRBJ2-3, with 7 bases that match TRBD2. Germline loops: CDR1 SGHRS, CDR2 YFSETQ. CDR3 length equals 16 residues. V was clipped by 2 bases and J by 3 bases; unmatched bases: 9. The CDR3 sequence: CASSFKGGEVTDTQYF. As DNA, the CDR3 is TGCGCCAGCAGCTTTAAGGGAGGGGAGGTGACAGATACGCAGTATTTT.

The V gene is TRBV29-1, the J gene TRBJ2-3; D is perhaps TRBD1 (6 bases). CDR3 length: 13 amino acids. Germline V gene data show CDR1 as SQVTM and CDR2 as ANQGSEA. The ends were cut back, 8 bases at V and 2 bases at J, with 14 bases in the middle. Written as DNA, the CDR3 is TGCAGCACTCCAGGGGTCTCCACAGATACGCAGTATTTT. Its protein product is CSTPGVSTDTQYF.

The rearrangement links TRBV4-2 to TRBJ2-3, with TRBD2 identical over 10 bases. The CDR3 loop spans 18 amino acids. Losses at the gene ends were 0 bases for V and 1 base for J; bases not matched to a gene: 7. Germline CDR1 reads LGHNA; CDR2 reads YNFKEQ. The CDR3 DNA is TGTGCCAGCAGCCAAGAAAGGCTAGCGGGAGTGGGCACAGATACGCAGTATTTT. It translates to CASSQERLAGVGTDTQYF.

This chain links TRBV19 with TRBJ1-6; TRBD1 matches at 7 bases. The CDR3 sequence is 16 residues long. CDR1 is LNHDA, CDR2 SQIVND, per germline (reference sequence). The V segment lost 7 bases and the J segment 7 bases; nucleotides outside the gene matches: 13. The CDR3 DNA sequence: TGTGCCAGTACCTCGTCAGGGGGGCCTGCGAATTCACCCCTCCACTTT. Translating gives CASTSSGGPANSPLHF.

This chain uses TRBV7-9 with TRBJ1-4; the D gene is possibly TRBD1 (5 bases). The germline V and J ends were trimmed by 2 bases and 8 bases, with 9 bases remaining between them. This CDR3 region has 13 residues. Germline-derived CDR1 and CDR2 are SEHNR and FQNEAQ (reference sequence). The CDR3 sequence: CASSLTGREKLFF. The CDR3 nucleotides read TGTGCCAGCAGCTTAACAGGAAGAGAAAAACTGTTTTTT.